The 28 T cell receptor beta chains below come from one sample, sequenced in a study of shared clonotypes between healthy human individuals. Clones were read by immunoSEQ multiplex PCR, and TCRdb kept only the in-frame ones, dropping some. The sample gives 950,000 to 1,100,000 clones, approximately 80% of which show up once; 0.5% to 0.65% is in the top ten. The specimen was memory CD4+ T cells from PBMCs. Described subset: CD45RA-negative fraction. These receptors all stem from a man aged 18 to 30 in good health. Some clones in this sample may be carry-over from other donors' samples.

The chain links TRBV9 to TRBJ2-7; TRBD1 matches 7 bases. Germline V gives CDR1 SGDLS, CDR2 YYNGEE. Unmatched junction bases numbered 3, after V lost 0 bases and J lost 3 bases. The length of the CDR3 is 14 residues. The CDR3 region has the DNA TGTGCCAGCAGCGTAGAGCCAGGGGGCTACGAGCAGTACTTC. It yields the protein CASSVEPGGYEQYF.

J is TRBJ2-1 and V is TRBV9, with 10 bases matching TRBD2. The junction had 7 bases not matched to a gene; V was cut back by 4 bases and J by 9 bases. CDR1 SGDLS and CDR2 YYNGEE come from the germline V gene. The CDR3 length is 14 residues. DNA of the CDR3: TGTGCCAGCAGCTGGCTAGCGGGAGAGAGTGAGCAGTTCTTC. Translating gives CASSWLAGESEQFF.

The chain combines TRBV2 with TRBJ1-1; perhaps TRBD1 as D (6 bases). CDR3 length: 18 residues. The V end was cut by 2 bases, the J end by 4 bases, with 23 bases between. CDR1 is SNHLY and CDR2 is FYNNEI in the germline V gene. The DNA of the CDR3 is TGTGCCAGCAGTGAAAGCAGGGGTCCCCGTCGGGTAGGCACTGAAGCTTTCTTT. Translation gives CASSESRGPRRVGTEAFF.

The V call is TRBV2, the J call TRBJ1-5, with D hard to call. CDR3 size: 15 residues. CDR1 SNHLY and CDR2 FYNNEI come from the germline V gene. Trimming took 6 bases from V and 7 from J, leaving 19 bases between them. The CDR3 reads CASSTAYSSKQPQHF. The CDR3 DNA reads TGTGCCAGCAGCACTGCCTACAGTTCTAAGCAGCCCCAGCATTTT. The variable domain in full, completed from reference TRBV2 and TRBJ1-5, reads EPEVTQTPSHQVTQMGQEVILRCVPISNHLYFYWYRQILGQKVEFLVSFYNNEISEKSEIFDDQFSVERPDGSNFTLKIRSTKLEDSAMYFCASSTAYSSKQPQHFGDGTRLSIL.

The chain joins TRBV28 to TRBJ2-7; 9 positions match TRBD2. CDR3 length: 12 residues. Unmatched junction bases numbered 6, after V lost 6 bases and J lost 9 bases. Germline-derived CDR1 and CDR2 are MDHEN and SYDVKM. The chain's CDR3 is CASSPLAGRQYF. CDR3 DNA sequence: TGTGCCAGCAGCCCCCTAGCGGGGCGGCAGTACTTC.

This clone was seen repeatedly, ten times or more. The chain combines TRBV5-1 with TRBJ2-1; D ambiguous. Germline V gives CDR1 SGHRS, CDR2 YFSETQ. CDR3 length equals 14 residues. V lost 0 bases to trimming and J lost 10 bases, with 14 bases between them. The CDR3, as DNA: TGCGCCAGCAGCTTGGCTTGGCGCGCGACAGAGCAGTTCTTC. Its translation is CASSLAWRATEQFF. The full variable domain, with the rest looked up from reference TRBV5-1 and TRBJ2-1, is KAGVTQTPRYLIKTRGQQVTLSCSPISGHRSVSWYQQTPGQGLQFLFEYFSETQRNKGNFPGRFSGRQFSNSRSEMNVSTLELGDSALYLCASSLAWRATEQFFGPGTRLTVL.

The CDR3: CASSYRGRGDIQYF. The DNA of the CDR3 is TGTGCCAGCAGTTACAGAGGGAGGGGGGACATTCAGTACTTC. The V call is TRBV6-5, the J call TRBJ2-4; a possible D gene is TRBD2 (7 bases). CDR1 is MNHEY and CDR2 is SVGAGI in the germline V gene. CDR3 length equals 14 residues. Trimming shortened V by 2 bases and J by 8 bases, and 13 bases separated the two germline ends.

CDR3 loop: CASSLMFGTSLTF. The CDR3 region has the DNA TGCGCCAGCAGCTTGATGTTCGGGACCTCCTTAACCTTC. The rearrangement uses TRBV5-1 and TRBJ1-2; the D gene is possibly TRBD1 (5 bases). The CDR3 length is 13 residues. Germline V lookup: CDR1 SGHRS, CDR2 YFSETQ. V gave up 1 base and J gave up 14 bases, with 18 bases separating them.

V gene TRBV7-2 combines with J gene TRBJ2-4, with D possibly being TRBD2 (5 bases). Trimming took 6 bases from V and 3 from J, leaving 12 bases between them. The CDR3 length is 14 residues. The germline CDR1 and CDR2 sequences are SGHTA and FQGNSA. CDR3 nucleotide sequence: TGTGCCAGCAGTCACCGGGATTTCAAAAACATTCAGTACTTC. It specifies CASSHRDFKNIQYF. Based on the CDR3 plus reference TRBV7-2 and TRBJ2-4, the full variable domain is GAGVSQSPSNKVTEKGKDVELRCDPISGHTALYWYRQSLGQGLEFLIYFQGNSAPDKSGLPSDRFSAERTGGSVSTLTIQRTQQEDSAVYLCASSHRDFKNIQYFGAGTRLSVL.

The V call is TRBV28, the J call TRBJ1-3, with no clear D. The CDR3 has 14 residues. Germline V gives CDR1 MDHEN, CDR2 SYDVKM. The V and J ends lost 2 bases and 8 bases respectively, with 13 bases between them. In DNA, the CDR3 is TGTGCCAGCAGTTTAAGCCCGTCTGGGGACACCATATATTTT. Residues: CASSLSPSGDTIYF.

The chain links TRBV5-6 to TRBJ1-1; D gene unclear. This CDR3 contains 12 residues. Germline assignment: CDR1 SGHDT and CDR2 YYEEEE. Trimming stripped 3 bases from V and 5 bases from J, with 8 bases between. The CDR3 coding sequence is TGTGCCAGCAGCTCACGGGTTACTGAAGCTTTCTTT. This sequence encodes CASSSRVTEAFF.

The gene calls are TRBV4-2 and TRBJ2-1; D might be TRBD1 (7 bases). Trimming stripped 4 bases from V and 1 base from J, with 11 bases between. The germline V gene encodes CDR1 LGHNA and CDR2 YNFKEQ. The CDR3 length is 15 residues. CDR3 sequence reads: CASSRGTDSYNEQFF. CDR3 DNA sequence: TGTGCCAGCAGCCGCGGGACAGATTCCTACAATGAGCAGTTCTTC.

The CDR3 DNA reads TGCAGCGTTGGGCAGGTCAATGAGCAGTTCTTC. This gives the protein CSVGQVNEQFF. The chain combines TRBV29-1 with TRBJ2-1; D ambiguous. CDR3 length equals 11 residues. V was cut by 4 bases and J by 6 bases, with 7 bases left in between. In germline, CDR1 is SQVTM, CDR2 ANQGSEA.

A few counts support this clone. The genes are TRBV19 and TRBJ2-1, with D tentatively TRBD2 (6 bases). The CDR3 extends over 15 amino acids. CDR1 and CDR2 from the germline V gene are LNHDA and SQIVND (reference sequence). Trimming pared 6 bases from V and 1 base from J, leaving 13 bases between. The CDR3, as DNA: TGTGCCAGTAGCCCGGGGGTCCCGTCCTACAATGAGCAGTTCTTC. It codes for CASSPGVPSYNEQFF.

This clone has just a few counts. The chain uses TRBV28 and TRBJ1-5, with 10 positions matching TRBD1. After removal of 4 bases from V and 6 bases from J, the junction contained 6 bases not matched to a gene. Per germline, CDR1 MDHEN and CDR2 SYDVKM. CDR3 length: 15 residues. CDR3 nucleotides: TGTGCCAGCAGTTCCCCGACAGGGGGCGGTCAGCCCCAGCATTTT. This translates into CASSSPTGGGQPQHF.

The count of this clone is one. The DNA of the CDR3 is TGTGCCAGCTCACCAGCCGGACAAGGGTCCTACGAGCAGTACTTC. It yields the protein CASSPAGQGSYEQYF. The genes are TRBV18 and TRBJ2-7; the D gene is possibly TRBD1 (5 bases). Per germline, CDR1 KGHSH and CDR2 LQKENI. The CDR3 runs to 15 residues. The ends were cut back, 2 bases at V and 1 base at J, with 12 bases in the middle.

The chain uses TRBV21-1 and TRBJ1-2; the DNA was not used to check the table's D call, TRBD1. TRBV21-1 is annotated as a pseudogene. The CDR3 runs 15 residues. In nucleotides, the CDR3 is TGTGCCAGCAGCATCCCCGGGCAGGGTGACTATGGCTACACCTTC. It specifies CASSIPGQGDYGYTF.

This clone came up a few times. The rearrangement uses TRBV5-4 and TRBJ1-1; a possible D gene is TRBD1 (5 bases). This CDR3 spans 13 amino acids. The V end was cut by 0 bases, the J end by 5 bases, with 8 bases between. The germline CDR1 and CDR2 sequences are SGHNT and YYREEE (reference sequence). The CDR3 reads CASSLDGGTEAFF. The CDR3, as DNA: TGTGCCAGCAGCTTGGACGGGGGGACTGAAGCTTTCTTT. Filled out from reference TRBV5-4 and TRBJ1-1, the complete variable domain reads ETGVTQSPTHLIKTRGQQVTLRCSSQSGHNTVSWYQQALGQGPQFIFQYYREEENGRGNFPPRFSGLQFPNYSSELNVNALELDDSALYLCASSLDGGTEAFFGQGTRLTVV.

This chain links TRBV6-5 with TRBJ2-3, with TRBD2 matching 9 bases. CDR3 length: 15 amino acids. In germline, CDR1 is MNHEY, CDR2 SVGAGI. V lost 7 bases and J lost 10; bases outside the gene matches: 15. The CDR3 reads CASTPGGLAGQAQYF. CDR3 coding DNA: TGTGCCAGCACCCCGGGGGGTCTAGCGGGACAAGCGCAGTATTTT.

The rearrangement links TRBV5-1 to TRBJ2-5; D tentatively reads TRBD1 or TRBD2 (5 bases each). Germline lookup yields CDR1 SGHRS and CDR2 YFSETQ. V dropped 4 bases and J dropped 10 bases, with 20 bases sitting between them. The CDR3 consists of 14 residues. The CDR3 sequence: CASSGAGTYDDQYF. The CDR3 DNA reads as TGCGCCAGCAGCGGGGCTGGGACGTATGATGACCAGTACTTC. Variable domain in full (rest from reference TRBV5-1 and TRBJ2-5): KAGVTQTPRYLIKTRGQQVTLSCSPISGHRSVSWYQQTPGQGLQFLFEYFSETQRNKGNFPGRFSGRQFSNSRSEMNVSTLELGDSALYLCASSGAGTYDDQYFGPGTRLLVL.

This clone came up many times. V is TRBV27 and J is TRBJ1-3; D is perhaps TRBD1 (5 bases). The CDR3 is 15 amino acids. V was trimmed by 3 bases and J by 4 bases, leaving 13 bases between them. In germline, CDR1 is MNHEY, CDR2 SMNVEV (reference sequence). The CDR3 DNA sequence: TGTGCCAGCAGTTTTGGAATAGGGGTAGGAAACACCATATATTTT. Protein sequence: CASSFGIGVGNTIYF.

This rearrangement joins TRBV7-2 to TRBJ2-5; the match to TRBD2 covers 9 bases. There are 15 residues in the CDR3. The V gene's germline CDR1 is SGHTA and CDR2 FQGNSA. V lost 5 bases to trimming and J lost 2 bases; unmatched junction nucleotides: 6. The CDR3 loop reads CASSPLAGAQETQYF. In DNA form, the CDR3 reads TGTGCCAGCAGCCCATTAGCGGGAGCGCAAGAGACCCAGTACTTC.

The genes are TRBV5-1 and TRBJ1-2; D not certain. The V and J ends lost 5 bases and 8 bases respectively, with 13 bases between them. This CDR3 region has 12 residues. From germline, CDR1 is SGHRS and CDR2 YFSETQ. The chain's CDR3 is CASRESFQGYTF. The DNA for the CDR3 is TGCGCCAGCAGGGAGAGCTTTCAGGGCTACACCTTC.

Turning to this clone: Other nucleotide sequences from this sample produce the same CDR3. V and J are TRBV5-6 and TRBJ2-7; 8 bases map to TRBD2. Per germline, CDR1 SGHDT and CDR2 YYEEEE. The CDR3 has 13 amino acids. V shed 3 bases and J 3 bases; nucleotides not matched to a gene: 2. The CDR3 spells CASSSGGGYEQYF. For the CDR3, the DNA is TGTGCCAGCAGCTCGGGAGGGGGCTACGAGCAGTACTTC.

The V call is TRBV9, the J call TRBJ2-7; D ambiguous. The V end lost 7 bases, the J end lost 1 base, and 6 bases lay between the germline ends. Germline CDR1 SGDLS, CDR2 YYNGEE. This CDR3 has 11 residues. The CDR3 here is CASPSSYEQYF. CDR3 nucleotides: TGTGCCAGCCCCAGTTCCTACGAGCAGTACTTC.

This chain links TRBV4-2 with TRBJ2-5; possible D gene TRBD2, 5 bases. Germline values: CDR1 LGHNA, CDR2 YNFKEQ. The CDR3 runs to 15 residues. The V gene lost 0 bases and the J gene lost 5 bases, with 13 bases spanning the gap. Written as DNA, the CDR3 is TGTGCCAGCAGCCAAGAAATGGCCGGCGGGGAGACCCAGTACTTC. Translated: CASSQEMAGGETQYF.

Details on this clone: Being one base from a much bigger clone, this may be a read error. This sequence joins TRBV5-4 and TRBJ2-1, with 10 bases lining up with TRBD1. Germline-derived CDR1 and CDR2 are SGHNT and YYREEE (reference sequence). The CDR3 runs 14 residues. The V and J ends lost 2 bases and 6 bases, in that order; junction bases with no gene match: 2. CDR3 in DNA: TGTGCCAGCAGCTTCCGGGACAGGGGCAATGAGCAGTTCTTC. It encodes CASSFRDRGNEQFF.

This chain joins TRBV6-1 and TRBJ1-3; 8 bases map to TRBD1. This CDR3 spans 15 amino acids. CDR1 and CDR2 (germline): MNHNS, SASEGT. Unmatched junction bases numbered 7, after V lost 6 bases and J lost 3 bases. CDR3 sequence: CASRPNRGYGNTIYF. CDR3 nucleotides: TGTGCCAGCAGGCCAAACAGGGGGTATGGAAACACCATATATTTT.